This T cell receptor (beta chain) appears in the sequencing data of a study of Tregs in tolerant kidney transplant recipients. V lost 2 bases and J 0 bases, leaving 7 bases between the germline ends. The CDR3 is made up of 14 amino acids. Germline V gene data show CDR1 as MDHEN and CDR2 as SYDVKM. Assay used: immunoSEQ multiplex PCR; TCRdb lists only in-frame clones, some missing. Here the sample table reports roughly 990 clones. CFSE-labeled recipient PBMCs were cultured approximately 6 days with irradiated graft donor PBMCs, then FACS-sorted. Frequency places this clone as large. Its specificity is not known. The read terminates 3 residues before the CDR3 end, so the remaining end is supplied by the germline J gene.

The clonotype originates from a human patient who received a combined kidney and bone marrow transplant. Sequences were derived from CD4+ T cells from blood cultured with allogeneic cells, sampled before the transplant. The chain uses TRBV28 and TRBJ1-1; weak D call: TRBD1 (6 bases). Incomplete CDR3 DNA: TGTGCCAGCAGTTTACGGACAGTGAACACTGAA. Translating gives CASSLRTVNTE. The whole CDR3 is CASSLRTVNTEAFF.